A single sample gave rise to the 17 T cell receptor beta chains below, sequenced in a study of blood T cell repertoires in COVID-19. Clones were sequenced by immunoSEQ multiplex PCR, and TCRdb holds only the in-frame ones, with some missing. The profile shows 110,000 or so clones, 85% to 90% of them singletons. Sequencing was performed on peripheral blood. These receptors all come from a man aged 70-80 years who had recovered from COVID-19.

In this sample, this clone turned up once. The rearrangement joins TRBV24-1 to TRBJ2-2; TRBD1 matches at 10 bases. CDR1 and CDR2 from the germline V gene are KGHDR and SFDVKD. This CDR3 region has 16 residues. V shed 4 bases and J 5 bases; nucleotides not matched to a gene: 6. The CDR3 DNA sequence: TGTGCCACCAGTGACCCAGGGACAGGGGAAACCGGGGAGCTGTTTTTT. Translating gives CATSDPGTGETGELFF.

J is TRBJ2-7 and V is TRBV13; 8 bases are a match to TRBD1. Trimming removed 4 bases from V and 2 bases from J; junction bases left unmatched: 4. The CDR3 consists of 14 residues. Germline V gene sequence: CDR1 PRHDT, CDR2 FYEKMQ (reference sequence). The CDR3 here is CASSSRDRTYEQYF. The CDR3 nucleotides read TGTGCCAGCAGCTCCCGGGACAGGACCTACGAGCAGTACTTC. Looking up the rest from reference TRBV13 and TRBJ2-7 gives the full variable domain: AAGVIQSPRHLIKEKRETATLKCYPIPRHDTVYWYQQGPGQDPQFLISFYEKMQSDKGSIPDRFSAQQFSDYHSELNMSSLELGDSALYFCASSSRDRTYEQYFGPGTRLTVT.

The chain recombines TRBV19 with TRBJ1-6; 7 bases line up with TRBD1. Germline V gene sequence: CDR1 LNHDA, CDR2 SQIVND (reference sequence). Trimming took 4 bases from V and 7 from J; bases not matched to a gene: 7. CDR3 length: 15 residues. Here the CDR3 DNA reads TGTGCCAGTAGTACAACAGGGGACGCAAATTCACCCCTCCACTTT. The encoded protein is CASSTTGDANSPLHF. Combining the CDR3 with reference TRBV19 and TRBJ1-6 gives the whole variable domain DGGITQSPKYLFRKEGQNVTLSCEQNLNHDAMYWYRQDPGQGLRLIYYSQIVNDFQKGDIAEGYSVSREKKESFPLTVTSAQKNPTAFYLCASSTTGDANSPLHFGNGTRLTVT.

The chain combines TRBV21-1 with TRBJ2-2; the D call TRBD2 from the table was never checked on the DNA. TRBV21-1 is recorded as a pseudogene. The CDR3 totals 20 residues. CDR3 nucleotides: TGTGCCAGCAGGGGTCGCGGGACTAGCGGGAACCAGACGAACACCGGGGAGCTGTTTTTT. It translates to CASRGRGTSGNQTNTGELFF.

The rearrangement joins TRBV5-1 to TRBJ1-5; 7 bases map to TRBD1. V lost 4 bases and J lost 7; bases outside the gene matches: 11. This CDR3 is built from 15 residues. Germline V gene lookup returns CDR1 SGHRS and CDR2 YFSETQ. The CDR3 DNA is TGCGCCAGCAGCCCGACAGGGTGGAGCATGCAGCCCCAGCATTTT. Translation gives CASSPTGWSMQPQHF.

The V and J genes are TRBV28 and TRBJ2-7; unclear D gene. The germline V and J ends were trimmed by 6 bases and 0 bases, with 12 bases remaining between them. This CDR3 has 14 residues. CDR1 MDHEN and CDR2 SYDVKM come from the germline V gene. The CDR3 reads CASRENVRSYEQYF. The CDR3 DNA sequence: TGTGCCAGCAGGGAGAACGTCCGCTCCTACGAGCAGTACTTC.

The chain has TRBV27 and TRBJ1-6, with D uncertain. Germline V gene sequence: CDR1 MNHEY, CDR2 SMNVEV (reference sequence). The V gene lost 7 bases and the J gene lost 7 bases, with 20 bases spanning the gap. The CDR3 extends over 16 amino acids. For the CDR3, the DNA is TGTGCCAGCACCCTTTTGGCGGGCGCAGGCAATTCACCCCTCCACTTT. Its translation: CASTLLAGAGNSPLHF.

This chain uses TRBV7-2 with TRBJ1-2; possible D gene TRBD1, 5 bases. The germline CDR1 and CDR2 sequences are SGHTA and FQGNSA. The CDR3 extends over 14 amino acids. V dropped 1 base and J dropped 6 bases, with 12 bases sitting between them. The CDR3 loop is CASSLDGGANGYTF. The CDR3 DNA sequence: TGTGCCAGCAGCTTAGACGGGGGTGCGAATGGCTACACCTTC. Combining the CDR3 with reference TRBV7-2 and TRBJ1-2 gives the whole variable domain GAGVSQSPSNKVTEKGKDVELRCDPISGHTALYWYRQSLGQGLEFLIYFQGNSAPDKSGLPSDRFSAERTGGSVSTLTIQRTQQEDSAVYLCASSLDGGANGYTFGSGTRLTVV.

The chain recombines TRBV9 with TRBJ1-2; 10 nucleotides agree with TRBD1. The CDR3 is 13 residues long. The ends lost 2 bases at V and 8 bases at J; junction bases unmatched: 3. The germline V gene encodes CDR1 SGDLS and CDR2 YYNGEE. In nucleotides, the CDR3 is TGTGCCAGCAGCGTTGACAGGGGGCACGGCTACACCTTC. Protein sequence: CASSVDRGHGYTF.

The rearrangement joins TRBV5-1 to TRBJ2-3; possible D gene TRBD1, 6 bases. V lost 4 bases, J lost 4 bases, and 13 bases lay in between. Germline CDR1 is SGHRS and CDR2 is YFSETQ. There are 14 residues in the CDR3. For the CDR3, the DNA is TGCGCCAGCAGCCTAGGACAGTCGCCAGATACGCAGTATTTT. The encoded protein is CASSLGQSPDTQYF.

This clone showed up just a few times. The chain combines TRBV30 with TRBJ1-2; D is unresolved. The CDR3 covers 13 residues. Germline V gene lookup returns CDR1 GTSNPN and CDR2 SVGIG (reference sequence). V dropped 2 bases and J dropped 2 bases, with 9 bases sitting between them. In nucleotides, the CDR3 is TGTGCCTGGAGTCCTGAGACAAACTATGGCTACACCTTC. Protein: CAWSPETNYGYTF.

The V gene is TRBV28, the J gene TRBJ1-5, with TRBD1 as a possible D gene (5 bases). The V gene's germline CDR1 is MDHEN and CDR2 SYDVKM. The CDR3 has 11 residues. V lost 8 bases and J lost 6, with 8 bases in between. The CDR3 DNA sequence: TGTGCCAGCGGGGCTAGTCAGCCCCAGCATTTT. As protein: CASGASQPQHF. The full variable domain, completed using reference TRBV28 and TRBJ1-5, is DVKVTQSSRYLVKRTGEKVFLECVQDMDHENMFWYRQDPGLGLRLIYFSYDVKMKEKGDIPEGYSVSREKKERFSLILESASTNQTSMYLCASGASQPQHFGDGTRLSIL.

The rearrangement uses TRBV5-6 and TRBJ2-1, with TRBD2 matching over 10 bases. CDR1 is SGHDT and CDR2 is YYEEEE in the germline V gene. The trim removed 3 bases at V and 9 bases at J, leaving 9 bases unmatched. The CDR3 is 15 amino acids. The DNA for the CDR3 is TGTGCCAGCAGCTCTCTAGCGGGAGTTTACGGTGAGCAGTTCTTC. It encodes CASSSLAGVYGEQFF.

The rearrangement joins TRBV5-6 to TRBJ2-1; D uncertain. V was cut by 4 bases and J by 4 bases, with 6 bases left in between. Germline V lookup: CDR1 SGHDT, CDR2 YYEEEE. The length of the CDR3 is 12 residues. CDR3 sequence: CASSDGYNEQFF. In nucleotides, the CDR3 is TGTGCCAGCAGCGACGGGTACAATGAGCAGTTCTTC.

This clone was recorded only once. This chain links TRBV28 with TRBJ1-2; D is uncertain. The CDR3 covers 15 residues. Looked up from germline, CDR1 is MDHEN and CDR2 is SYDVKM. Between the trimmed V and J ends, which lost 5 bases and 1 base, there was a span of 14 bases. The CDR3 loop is CASSVGSSGNYGYTF. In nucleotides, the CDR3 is TGTGCCAGCAGTGTCGGCTCCAGCGGTAACTATGGCTACACCTTC.

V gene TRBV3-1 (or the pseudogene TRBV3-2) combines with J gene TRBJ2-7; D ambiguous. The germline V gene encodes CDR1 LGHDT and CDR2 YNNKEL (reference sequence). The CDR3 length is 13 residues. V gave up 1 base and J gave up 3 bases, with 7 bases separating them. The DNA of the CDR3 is TGTGCCAGCAGCCAAGTAAGAGGCTACGAGCAGTACTTC. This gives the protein CASSQVRGYEQYF.

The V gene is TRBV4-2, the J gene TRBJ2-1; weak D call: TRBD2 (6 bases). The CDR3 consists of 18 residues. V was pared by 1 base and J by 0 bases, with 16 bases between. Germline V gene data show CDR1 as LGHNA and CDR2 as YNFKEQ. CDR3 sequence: CASSQGVGGGSSYNEQFF. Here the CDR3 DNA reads TGTGCCAGCAGCCAAGGGGTGGGAGGCGGCAGCTCCTACAATGAGCAGTTCTTC.